These 4 T cell receptor beta chains came from one sample sequenced in a study of T cell responses to AZD1222 COVID-19 vaccine. The method was immunoSEQ multiplex PCR; TCRdb's version includes in-frame clones alone and lacks a portion of them. The profile shows 140,000 or so clones, 80% to 90% of them singletons. Here the sequenced sample was peripheral blood, taken on day 0 of AZD1222 vaccination. Source of these receptors: an adult in good health.

This chain connects TRBV10-3 to TRBJ2-7; weak D call: TRBD2 (5 bases). V was cut by 3 bases and J by 3 bases, with 15 bases left in between. The germline V gene has CDR1 ENHRY and CDR2 SYGVKD. The CDR3 runs 15 residues. The chain's CDR3 is CAISDVRGPNYEQYF. CDR3 DNA: TGTGCCATCAGTGATGTTCGAGGGCCGAACTACGAGCAGTACTTC.

This clone is a singleton in its sample. The genes are TRBV4-1 and TRBJ2-5; D is undetermined. Per germline, CDR1 MGHRA and CDR2 YSYEKL. V was pared by 3 bases and J by 4 bases, with 12 bases between. This CDR3 has 14 amino acids. Written as DNA, the CDR3 is TGCGCCAGCAGCCAGACGGGTGTGGGAGAGACCCAGTACTTC. Residues: CASSQTGVGETQYF.

This chain connects TRBV14 to TRBJ2-7; the match to TRBD2 covers 8 bases. CDR3 length: 13 residues. The junction had 7 bases not matched to a gene; V was cut back by 5 bases and J by 7 bases. Germline CDR1 is SGHDN and CDR2 is FVKESK. The CDR3 sequence is CASSLTSVTEQYF. The CDR3 nucleotides are TGTGCCAGCAGCTTGACTAGCGTTACTGAGCAGTACTTC.

CDR3 sequence (DNA): TGTGCCAGCCGAGGTCTAGCGGCCACCGGGGAGCTGTTTTTT. Its protein is CASRGLAATGELFF. The J gene is TRBJ2-2, the V gene TRBV18; 7 bases agree with TRBD2. Trimming took 8 bases from V and 4 from J; bases not matched to a gene: 7. Germline CDR1 is KGHSH and CDR2 is LQKENI. This CDR3 contains 14 residues.